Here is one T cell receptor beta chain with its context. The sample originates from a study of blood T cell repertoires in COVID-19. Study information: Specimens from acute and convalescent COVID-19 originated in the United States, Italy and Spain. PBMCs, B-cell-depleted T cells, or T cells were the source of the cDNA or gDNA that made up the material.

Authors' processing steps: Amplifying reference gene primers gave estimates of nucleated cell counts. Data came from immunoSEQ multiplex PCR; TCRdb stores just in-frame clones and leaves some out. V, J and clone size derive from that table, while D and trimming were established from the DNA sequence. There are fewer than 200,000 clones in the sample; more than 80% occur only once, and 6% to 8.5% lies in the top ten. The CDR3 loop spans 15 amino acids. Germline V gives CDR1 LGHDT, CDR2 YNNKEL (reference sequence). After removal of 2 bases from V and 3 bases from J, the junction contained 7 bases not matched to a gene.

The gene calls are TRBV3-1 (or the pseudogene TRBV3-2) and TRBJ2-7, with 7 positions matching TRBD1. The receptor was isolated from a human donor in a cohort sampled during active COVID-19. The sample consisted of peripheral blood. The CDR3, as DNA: TGTGCCAGCAGCCAACCTGGGACAGCTATCTACGAGCAGTACTTC. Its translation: CASSQPGTAIYEQYF.